A selection of T cell receptor beta chains follows, all from one sample in a study of shared clonotypes between healthy human individuals. Assay: immunoSEQ multiplex PCR; the TCRdb copy retains only in-frame clones and omits some. The data contain approximately 620,000 clones, about 97% of them singletons. Specimen: naive CD4+ T cells sorted from blood. These receptors were obtained from a woman aged 30 to 39 in good health. Both conserved end residues are part of each CDR3. A D gene is named only where the DNA matches it firmly. Rows give clone size only sometimes, using once, few, many, or a class for an expanded clone.

d_call j_call clone_size v_call cdr3_nt cdr3_aa
. TRBJ2-7 . TRBV7-3 TGTGCCAGCAGCGTGGCCCAAGCAGGCGAGCAGTACTTC CASSVAQAGEQYF
. TRBJ1-5 once TRBV4-1 TGCGCCAGCAGCCAAGATCAATCGACAGCCTCGGAGCCCCAGCATTTT CASSQDQSTASEPQHF
TRBD1 TRBJ1-5 . TRBV28 TGTGCCACCACCGGGACAGGGGGCAATCAGCCCCAGCATTTT CATTGTGGNQPQHF
. TRBJ2-2 . TRBV27 TGTGCCAGCAGTGGGTACACCGGGGAGCTGTTTTTT CASSGYTGELFF
TRBD2 TRBJ2-2 . TRBV2 TGTGCCAGCAGTGAAGTAGCGGGAGGGGTCGGGGAGCTGTTTTTT CASSEVAGGVGELFF
TRBD1 TRBJ2-2 once TRBV7-9 TGTGCCAGCAGCTTCCTCTGGGACAGGGATAACGTCGGGGAGCTGTTTTTT CASSFLWDRDNVGELFF
. TRBJ2-2 . TRBV6-5 TGTGCCAGCAGAAACCAGGGTTACGGGGAGCTGTTTTTT CASRNQGYGELFF
. TRBJ2-7 . TRBV27 TGTGCCAGCAGTTCCCAGGGCGGGAAATACGAGCAGTACTTC CASSSQGGKYEQYF
TRBD2 TRBJ2-3 . TRBV7-7 TGTGCCAGCAGCCCCGGGGGGGTAGATACGCAGTATTTT CASSPGGVDTQYF
. TRBJ1-1 . TRBV2 TGTGCCAGCAGCACAGTGGGAACCATGAACACTGAAGCTTTCTTT CASSTVGTMNTEAFF
TRBD2 TRBJ2-1 . TRBV5-4 TGTGCCAGCAGCTTGGGGGTAGCGGGCCCCTACAATGAGCAGTTCTTC CASSLGVAGPYNEQFF
TRBD1 TRBJ2-2 . TRBV28 TGTGCCAGCAGTTCAACCGGGACAGGGGCCACCGGGGAGCTGTTTTTT CASSSTGTGATGELFF
. TRBJ1-1 . TRBV7-8 TGTGCCAGCAGCGCAGATTTGAACACTGAAGCTTTCTTT CASSADLNTEAFF
TRBD2 TRBJ2-6 few TRBV5-6 TGTGCCAGCAGCCTACTAGCGGGAGCGGGGGGGGCCAACGTCCTGACTTTC CASSLLAGAGGANVLTF
. TRBJ2-3 . TRBV2 TGTGCCAGCAGTGAGATGGGACGATTCGATACGCAGTATTTT CASSEMGRFDTQYF
TRBD1 TRBJ2-7 . TRBV19 TGTGCCAGTAGCCGGAGCCGGGACAGGGCTTCCTACGAGCAGTACTTC CASSRSRDRASYEQYF
. TRBJ1-5 . TRBV6-1 TGTGCCAGCAGTGGCCCAAGACCTAGGACGGAGTATCAGCCCCAGCATTTT CASSGPRPRTEYQPQHF
TRBD1 TRBJ1-2 . TRBV28 TGTGCCAGCAGTTCGGGACAGGGTGGGGATGGCTACACCTTC CASSSGQGGDGYTF
. TRBJ2-7 . TRBV5-1 TGCGCCAGCAGCGAGGTTAGCTCCTACGAGCAGTACTTC CASSEVSSYEQYF
TRBD1 TRBJ2-7 . TRBV19 TGTGCCAGTAGTACCGGACAGGGGAACGAGCAGTACTTC CASSTGQGNEQYF
. TRBJ1-4 . TRBV5-1 TGCGCCAGCAGCTGGGACGGACCTAATGAAAAACTGTTTTTT CASSWDGPNEKLFF
TRBD1 TRBJ1-1 . TRBV18 TGTGCCAGCTCACCCGGGGGACAGGTAGAAGCTTTCTTT CASSPGGQVEAFF
. TRBJ1-5 . TRBV19 TGTGCCAGTAGTATAGAAGGGGTGCCCAGGGTCAAACAGCCCCAGCATTTT CASSIEGVPRVKQPQHF
. TRBJ2-7 . TRBV5-5 TGTGCCAGCAGCTTGGGTTCGGAGATCCCCTACGAGCAGTACTTC CASSLGSEIPYEQYF
TRBD2 TRBJ2-7 . TRBV5-1 TGCGCCAGCAGTAGGACTAGCGGGGAGCCATCCTACGAGCAGTACTTC CASSRTSGEPSYEQYF
TRBD2 TRBJ2-2 . TRBV5-1 TGCGCCAGCAGCCCCGGACTAGCGGAAAACACCGGGGAGCTGTTTTTT CASSPGLAENTGELFF
TRBD2 TRBJ2-1 . TRBV30 TGTGCCTGGAGTGCGAAAGGGACTAGCGGGAGGATTGTGGGTCTCCCGGATCACAATGAGCAGTTCTTC CAWSAKGTSGRIVGLPDHNEQFF
TRBD2 TRBJ2-7 . TRBV7-8 TGTGCCAGCAGCTTAGAGAGCGGGAGGTCCTACGAGCAGTACTTC CASSLESGRSYEQYF
. TRBJ2-2 . TRBV28 TGTGCCAGCAGAAAAACCACCGGGGAGCTGTTTTTT CASRKTTGELFF
. TRBJ2-2 . TRBV7-8 TGTGCCAGCAGCTTAAGGGCAGGGGCCCCCGCGAACACCGGGGAGCTGTTTTTT CASSLRAGAPANTGELFF
. TRBJ2-5 . TRBV5-4 TGTGCCAGCAGCTTGGCGGCCCTTGAGACCCAGTACTTC CASSLAALETQYF
. TRBJ2-2 . TRBV7-2 TGTGCCAGCAGCATAGGGCCTCGAGGGGAGCTGTTTTTT CASSIGPRGELFF
TRBD1 TRBJ2-5 . TRBV18 TGTGCCAGCTCACCTTCCATTCCGGGACAGGGGCTGAAGACCCAGTACTTC CASSPSIPGQGLKTQYF
. TRBJ1-1 . TRBV28 TGTGCCAGCAGTTTATTCGTGGTGAACACTGAAGCTTTCTTT CASSLFVVNTEAFF
. TRBJ2-4 . TRBV29-1 TGCAGCGTTGAAGAACAAGACAGGACCATTCAGTACTTC CSVEEQDRTIQYF
. TRBJ2-1 . TRBV5-5 TGTGCCAGCAGCTTGGAGGCAGCTACTCGATACAATGAGCAGTTCTTC CASSLEAATRYNEQFF
TRBD1 TRBJ2-3 . TRBV7-6 TGTGCCAGCAGCCAAAAAGGTAATCTGGTGGGGACAGGGGGGGATACGCAGTATTTT CASSQKGNLVGTGGDTQYF
TRBD2 TRBJ2-3 . TRBV4-1 TGCGCCAGCAGCCAAGTGAGACTAGCGGGCACAGATACGCAGTATTTT CASSQVRLAGTDTQYF
TRBD1 TRBJ2-6 . TRBV2 TGTGCCAGCAGCGACAGGGATCCTGGGGCCAACGTCCTGACTTTC CASSDRDPGANVLTF
. TRBJ2-7 . TRBV11-2 TGTGCCAGCAGCCCCCCCGGGGCCTACGAGCAGTACTTC CASSPPGAYEQYF
. TRBJ2-3 . TRBV7-2 TGTGCCAGCAGCTTAGCGGTGAGGGCCGGCACAGATACGCAGTATTTT CASSLAVRAGTDTQYF
TRBD2 TRBJ2-7 . TRBV5-1 TGCGCCAGCAGCTTGGTCGGTAGCGGGAAAGATTTCCTCTTTTACGAGCAGTACTTC CASSLVGSGKDFLFYEQYF
. TRBJ2-7 . TRBV2 TGTGCCAGCAGGACACCCCAGGGGACAATCTACGAGCAGTACTTC CASRTPQGTIYEQYF
. TRBJ1-3 . TRBV6-1 TGTGCCAGCAGTGGTACAGCGACATACTCTGGAAACACCATATATTTT CASSGTATYSGNTIYF